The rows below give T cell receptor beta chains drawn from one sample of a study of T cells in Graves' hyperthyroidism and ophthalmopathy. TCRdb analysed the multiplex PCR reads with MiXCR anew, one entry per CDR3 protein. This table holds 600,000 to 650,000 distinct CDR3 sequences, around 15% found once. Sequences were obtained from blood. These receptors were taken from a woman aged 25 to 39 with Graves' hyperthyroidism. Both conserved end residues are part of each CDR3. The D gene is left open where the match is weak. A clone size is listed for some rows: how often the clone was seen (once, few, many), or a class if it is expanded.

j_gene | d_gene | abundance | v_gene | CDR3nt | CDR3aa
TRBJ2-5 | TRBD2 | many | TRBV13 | TGTGCCAGCAGAGAACGGCGGGGGGAGACCCAGTACTTC | CASRERRGETQYF
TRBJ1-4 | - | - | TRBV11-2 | TGTGCCAGCAGCTTAGGGCCAGGGGTTGATGAAAAACTGTTTTTT | CASSLGPGVDEKLFF
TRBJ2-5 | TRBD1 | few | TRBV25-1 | TGTGCCAGCAGAGGGGACAGGTCGTTCGAGACCCAGTACTTC | CASRGDRSFETQYF
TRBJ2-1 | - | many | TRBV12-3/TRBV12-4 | TGTGCCAGCTCCACGAATGAGCAGTTCTTC | CASSTNEQFF
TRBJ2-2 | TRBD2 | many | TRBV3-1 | TGTGCCGGGTCAACTAGCGTCGGCACCGGGGAGCTGTTTTTT | CAGSTSVGTGELFF
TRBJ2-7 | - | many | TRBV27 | TGTGCCAGCAGTTTATCGGGACTCAGCTACGAGCAGTACTTC | CASSLSGLSYEQYF
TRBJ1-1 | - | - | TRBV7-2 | TGTGCCAGCAGCTTAGCGGGGGCAATAGGAACTGAAGCTTTCTTT | CASSLAGAIGTEAFF
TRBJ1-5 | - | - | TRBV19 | TGTGCCAGTACGGACAGCCTCTATAGCAATCAGCCCCAGCATTTT | CASTDSLYSNQPQHF
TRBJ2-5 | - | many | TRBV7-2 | TGTGCCAGCAGCTTAGTCGGGAGTGGGGAGACCCAGTACTTC | CASSLVGSGETQYF
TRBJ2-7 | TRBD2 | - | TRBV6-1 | TGTGCCAGCAGTGGGACCCCCGGGACTAGCGGCTCCTACGAGCAGTACTTC | CASSGTPGTSGSYEQYF
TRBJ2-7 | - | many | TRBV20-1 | TGCAGTGCTAGAGATCGGGGCAGTCCCTACGAGCAGTACTTC | CSARDRGSPYEQYF
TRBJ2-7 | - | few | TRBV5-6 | TGTGCCAGCAGCAGGGGACTTCTCTACGAGCAGTACTTC | CASSRGLLYEQYF
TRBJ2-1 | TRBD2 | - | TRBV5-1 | TGCGCCAGCAGCCCCGGACTAGCGGGAGGGCGGGCCTACAATGAGCAGTTCTTC | CASSPGLAGGRAYNEQFF
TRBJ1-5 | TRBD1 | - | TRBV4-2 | TGTGCCAGCAGCGACCCGGGACAGGGAAGTAGCAACAATCAGCCCCAGCATTTT | CASSDPGQGSSNNQPQHF
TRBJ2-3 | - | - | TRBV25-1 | TGTGCCAGCAGTGAATACAGGGGATCTATAGATACGCAGTATTTT | CASSEYRGSIDTQYF
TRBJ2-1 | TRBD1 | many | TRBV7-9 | TGTGCCAGCAGCCCGGGACAGCGGAACTCCTACAATGAGCAGTTCTTC | CASSPGQRNSYNEQFF
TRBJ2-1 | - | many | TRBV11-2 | TGTGCCAGCAGCCAGGGACTTTACAATGAGCAGTTCTTC | CASSQGLYNEQFF
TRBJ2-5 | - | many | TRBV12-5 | TGTGCTAGTGGTTTACGGGGGGAGACCCAGTACTTC | CASGLRGETQYF
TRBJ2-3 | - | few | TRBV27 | TGTGCCAGCAGTTTATCGAGGGGGGCCAAAGATACGCAGTATTTT | CASSLSRGAKDTQYF
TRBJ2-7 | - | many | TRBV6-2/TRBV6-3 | TGTGCCAGCATCGGCAGGGGTACCTACGAGCAGTACTTC | CASIGRGTYEQYF
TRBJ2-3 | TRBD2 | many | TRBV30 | TGTGCCTGGAGTACGAATAGCGGGAGAAGCACAGATACGCAGTATTTT | CAWSTNSGRSTDTQYF
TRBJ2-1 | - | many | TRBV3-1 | TGTGCCAGCAGCCCTCTAGGGGGGGTAAGGTCCTACAATGAGCAGTTCTTC | CASSPLGGVRSYNEQFF
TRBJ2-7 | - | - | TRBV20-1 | TGCAGTGTCAGTCCGATGCCCGCCTGGGAGCAGTACTTC | CSVSPMPAWEQYF